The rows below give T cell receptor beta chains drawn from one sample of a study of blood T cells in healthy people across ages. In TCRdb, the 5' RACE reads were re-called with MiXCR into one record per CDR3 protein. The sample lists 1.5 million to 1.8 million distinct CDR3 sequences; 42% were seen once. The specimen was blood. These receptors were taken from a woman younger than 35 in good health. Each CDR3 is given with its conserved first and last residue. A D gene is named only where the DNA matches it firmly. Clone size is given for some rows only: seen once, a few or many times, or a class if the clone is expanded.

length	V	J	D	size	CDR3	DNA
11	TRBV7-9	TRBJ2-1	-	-	CASSYSEVQFF	TGTGCCAGCAGCTACTCCGAGGTCCAGTTCTTC
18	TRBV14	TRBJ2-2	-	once	CASSQSYYLQGNTGELFF	TGTGCCAGCAGCCAAAGCTACTACCTACAGGGGAACACCGGGGAGCTGTTTTTT
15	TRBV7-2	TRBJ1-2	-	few	CASSLASGGVRGYTF	TGTGCCAGCAGCTTAGCGTCAGGCGGGGTTAGGGGCTACACCTTC
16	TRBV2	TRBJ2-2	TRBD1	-	CASSLDRPPGTGELFF	TGTGCCAGCAGTCTGGACAGGCCGCCGGGCACCGGGGAGCTGTTTTTT
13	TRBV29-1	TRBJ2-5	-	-	CSVETRFEETQYF	TGCAGCGTAGAAACAAGATTCGAAGAGACCCAGTACTTC
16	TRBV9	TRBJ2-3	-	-	CASSVATHGSTDTQYF	TGTGCCAGCAGCGTAGCTACTCACGGAAGCACAGATACGCAGTATTTT
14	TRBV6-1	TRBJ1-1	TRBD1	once	CASSLTGEIAEAFF	TGTGCCAGCAGCCTGACAGGGGAAATCGCTGAAGCTTTCTTT
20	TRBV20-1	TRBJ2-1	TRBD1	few	CSARYSRGQALGGSYNEQFF	TGCAGTGCTAGATATTCCCGGGGACAGGCCCTCGGGGGCTCCTACAATGAGCAGTTCTTC
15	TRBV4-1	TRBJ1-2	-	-	CASSQPSGRIYGYTF	TGCGCCAGCAGCCAACCTTCCGGGAGAATCTATGGCTACACCTTC
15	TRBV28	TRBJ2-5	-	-	CASSSRAGLGETQYF	TGTGCCAGCAGTTCCCGGGCAGGTCTTGGGGAGACCCAGTACTTC
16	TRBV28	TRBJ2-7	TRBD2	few	CASSFTTSGVLYEQYF	TGTGCCAGCAGTTTTACGACTAGCGGGGTCCTCTACGAGCAGTACTTC
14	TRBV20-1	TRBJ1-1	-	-	CSARDGQGIPEAFF	TGCAGTGCTAGAGATGGCCAGGGTATACCTGAAGCTTTCTTT
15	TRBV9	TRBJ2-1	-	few	CASSPHGETYNEQFF	TGTGCCAGCAGCCCCCACGGGGAAACCTACAATGAGCAGTTCTTC
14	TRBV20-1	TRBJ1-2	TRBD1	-	CSADRQGLNYGYTF	TGCAGTGCGGACAGACAGGGCCTTAACTATGGCTACACCTTC
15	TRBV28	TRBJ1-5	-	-	CASSLNSQGGGPQHF	TGTGCCAGCAGTTTAAACTCACAGGGTGGTGGGCCCCAGCATTTT
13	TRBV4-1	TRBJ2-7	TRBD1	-	CASSQPGGSEQYF	TGCGCCAGCAGCCAGCCAGGGGGCAGCGAGCAGTACTTC
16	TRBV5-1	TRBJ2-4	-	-	CASSLSSVLAKNIQYF	TGCGCCAGCAGCTTGTCTAGCGTGTTAGCCAAAAACATTCAGTACTTC
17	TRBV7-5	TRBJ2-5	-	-	CISVPEVRGGGEETQYF	-
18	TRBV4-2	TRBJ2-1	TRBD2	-	CASSQEIAGGPRHNEQFF	TGTGCCAGTAGCCAAGAAATAGCGGGGGGGCCCCGTCACAATGAGCAGTTCTTC
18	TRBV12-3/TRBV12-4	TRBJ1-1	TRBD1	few	CASSTTRTRDSLNTEAFF	TGTGCCAGCAGTACGACCCGTACCCGGGACAGCCTCAACACTGAAGCTTTCTTT
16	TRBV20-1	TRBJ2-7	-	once	CSARDFYRSSYNEQYF	TGCAGTGCTAGGGACTTCTATAGGAGCTCCTACAATGAGCAGTACTTC
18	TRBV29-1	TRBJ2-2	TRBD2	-	CSVEAPASGYSNTGELFF	TGCAGCGTTGAAGCCCCGGCTAGCGGATACTCGAACACCGGGGAGCTGTTTTTT
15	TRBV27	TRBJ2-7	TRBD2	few	CASSISGGSSYEQYF	TGTGCCAGCAGTATTAGCGGGGGGAGCTCCTACGAGCAGTACTTC
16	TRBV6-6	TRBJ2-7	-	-	CASSYSKEGPRVEQYF	TGTGCCAGCAGTTACTCGAAGGAGGGGCCTCGTGTCGAGCAGTACTTC
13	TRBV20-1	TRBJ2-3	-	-	CSALAPGEDTQYF	TGCAGTGCCCTAGCACCGGGGGAAGATACGCAGTATTTT
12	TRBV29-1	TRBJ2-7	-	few	CSVGGGYYEQYF	TGCAGCGTTGGCGGCGGGTACTACGAGCAGTACTTC
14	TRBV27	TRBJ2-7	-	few	CASSSLVNPYEQYF	TGTGCCAGCAGTTCATTAGTCAATCCCTACGAGCAGTACTTC